Listed below are T cell receptor beta chains from one sample, sequenced in a study of T cells in Graves' hyperthyroidism and ophthalmopathy. TCRdb reprocessed the multiplex PCR reads with MiXCR, giving one entry per CDR3 protein. The data show 350,000 to 400,000 distinct CDR3 sequences, 15% seen once. Sequencing used blood. These receptors were collected from a woman aged 25-40 years with Graves' hyperthyroidism. Each CDR3 is given with its conserved first and last residue. A D gene is named only where the DNA matches it firmly. Clone size is not always given. Where it is, it says once, few, many or a class for expanded clones.

abundance	v_gene	d_gene	j_gene	CDR3aa	CDR3nt
many	TRBV27	.	TRBJ2-2	CASSLSPSAAAGELFF	TGTGCCAGCAGTTTATCGCCTAGCGCGGCAGCCGGGGAGCTGTTTTTT
.	TRBV27	TRBD2	TRBJ2-7	CASSYEGGLYYEQYF	TGTGCCAGCAGTTATGAGGGAGGGCTTTACTACGAGCAGTACTTC
many	TRBV5-1	TRBD1	TRBJ1-1	CASSVNTGQLNTEAFF	TGCGCCAGCAGCGTGAATACGGGACAGCTTAACACTGAAGCTTTCTTT
.	TRBV7-3	TRBD2	TRBJ2-2	CASSLIAGAGGELFF	TGTGCCAGCAGCTTAATAGCGGGAGCTGGCGGGGAGCTGTTTTTT
few	TRBV5-5	.	TRBJ2-7	CASSLDREIYEQYF	TGTGCCAGCAGCTTGGACAGGGAGATCTACGAGCAGTACTTC
.	TRBV19	.	TRBJ2-2	CASSMVGNTGELFF	TGTGCCAGTAGTATGGTGGGGAACACCGGGGAGCTGTTTTTT
few	TRBV9	TRBD2	TRBJ2-3	CASSPWSGRNTDTQYF	TGTGCCAGCAGCCCCTGGAGCGGGAGAAACACAGATACGCAGTATTTT
many	TRBV27	TRBD2	TRBJ2-3	CASSSLAGARTDTQYF	TGTGCCAGCAGTTCATTAGCGGGAGCGCGCACAGATACGCAGTATTTT
few	TRBV20-1	TRBD2	TRBJ2-1	CSANPGLGVFNEQFF	TGCAGTGCTAATCCGGGACTAGGGGTTTTCAATGAGCAGTTCTTC
many	TRBV20-1	.	TRBJ2-1	CSAETDFTKFF	TGCAGTGCCGAGACCGACTTTACAAAGTTCTTC
many	TRBV30	TRBD2	TRBJ2-1	CAWSKSGTYNEQFF	TGTGCCTGGAGTAAGAGCGGGACCTACAATGAGCAGTTCTTC
many	TRBV12-3/TRBV12-4	.	TRBJ1-5	CASSLERGQPQHF	TGTGCCAGCAGTTTAGAGAGGGGTCAGCCCCAGCATTTT
many	TRBV30	.	TRBJ1-1	CAWSVKRTVNTEAFF	TGTGCCTGGAGTGTAAAGCGGACAGTGAACACTGAAGCTTTCTTT
few	TRBV27	.	TRBJ2-7	CTLTELYEQYF	TGTACCCTGACGGAGCTATACGAGCAGTACTTC
.	TRBV28	TRBD2	TRBJ2-7	CASSSTSGRDVYNEQYF	TGTGCCAGCAGTTCGACTAGCGGGAGAGACGTTTACAATGAGCAGTACTTC
many	TRBV5-1	TRBD2	TRBJ2-7	CASSHGLAENEQYF	TGCGCCAGCAGCCATGGACTAGCAGAAAACGAGCAGTACTTC
few	TRBV28	TRBD1	TRBJ1-6	CASSLFRGNNNSPLHF	TGTGCCAGCAGTTTATTCAGGGGGAATAATAATTCACCCCTCCACTTT
many	TRBV12-3/TRBV12-4	TRBD1	TRBJ2-2	CASSLRTGGIGELFF	TGTGCCAGCAGCCTACGGACAGGGGGCATCGGGGAGCTGTTTTTT
few	TRBV20-1	TRBD2	TRBJ2-1	CSASRGLAGAVGEQFF	TGCAGTGCTAGCCGAGGGTTAGCGGGAGCCGTCGGTGAGCAGTTCTTC
few	TRBV3-1	.	TRBJ2-1	CASSLAETREQFF	TGTGCCAGCAGCCTAGCGGAGACCCGTGAGCAGTTCTTC
few	TRBV20-1	.	TRBJ1-2	CSASTGANYGYTF	TGCAGTGCTTCTACGGGGGCGAACTATGGCTACACCTTC
many	TRBV7-2	.	TRBJ2-1	CASSLRNPHNEQFF	TGTGCCAGCAGCTTGCGTAATCCCCACAATGAGCAGTTCTTC
.	TRBV15	TRBD2	TRBJ2-5	CATSREKGTRRETQYF	TGTGCCACCAGCCGAGAGAAAGGGACTAGAAGAGAGACCCAGTACTTC
few	TRBV28	.	TRBJ2-1	CASSSPSGAEYNEQFF	TGTGCCAGCAGTAGCCCCTCGGGGGCGGAATACAATGAGCAGTTCTTC
many	TRBV5-6	.	TRBJ1-2	CASSLEAGAGLFGYTF	TGTGCCAGCAGCTTGGAGGCGGGGGCTGGCCTCTTTGGCTACACCTTC
many	TRBV18	.	TRBJ2-3	CASSLALSDTQYF	TGTGCCAGCTCACTAGCGTTGTCAGATACGCAGTATTTT
many	TRBV27	.	TRBJ2-1	CASSPSSDTSYNEQFF	TGTGCCAGCAGTCCATCGTCGGACACCTCCTACAATGAGCAGTTCTTC
many	TRBV7-2	TRBD2	TRBJ2-7	CASNLGLGNEQYF	TGTGCCAGCAACCTCGGACTAGGCAACGAGCAGTACTTC
many	TRBV11-2	TRBD2	TRBJ2-1	CASSVRAGGPGLNNEQFF	TGTGCCAGCAGCGTTCGAGCGGGAGGGCCGGGATTGAACAATGAGCAGTTCTTC
.	TRBV20-1	.	TRBJ2-6	CSARDGRRANVLTF	TGCAGTGCTAGAGACGGACGTCGGGCCAACGTCCTGACTTTC
many	TRBV6-1	TRBD2	TRBJ2-7	CASSEAWGGSGEQYF	TGTGCCAGCAGTGAAGCATGGGGGGGGTCCGGCGAGCAGTACTTC
few	TRBV19	TRBD2	TRBJ2-1	CASSEKGLAGRNEQFF	TGTGCCAGTAGTGAAAAGGGACTAGCGGGAAGGAATGAGCAGTTCTTC
few	TRBV20-1	TRBD1	TRBJ2-7	CSARRTGLDLEQYF	TGCAGTGCTCGAAGGACAGGGTTGGACCTCGAGCAGTACTTC
few	TRBV27	TRBD2	TRBJ2-3	CAAGVREIVSGTDTQYF	TGTGCCGCGGGGGTTCGGGAAATTGTGAGTGGCACAGATACGCAGTATTTT
.	TRBV6-1	.	TRBJ2-3	CASSPRIGGGTDTQYF	TGTGCCAGCAGTCCTCGGATAGGTGGCGGCACAGATACGCAGTATTTT
many	TRBV3-1	.	TRBJ1-1	CASSQREAEAFF	TGTGCCAGCAGCCAAAGGGAGGCTGAAGCTTTCTTT
.	TRBV28	.	TRBJ1-5	CATFKTILNQPQHF	TGTGCCACCTTCAAGACAATCCTCAATCAGCCCCAGCATTTT
many	TRBV6-5	.	TRBJ2-7	CASSYSYAEFPYEQYF	TGTGCCAGCAGTTACTCGTACGCGGAATTTCCCTACGAGCAGTACTTC
.	TRBV5-1	TRBD1	TRBJ1-4	CASSLPGQREKLFF	TGCGCCAGCAGCCTCCCGGGACAGAGGGAAAAACTGTTTTTT
few	TRBV6-1	.	TRBJ2-7	CASSYADSSYEQYF	TGTGCCAGCAGTTACGCGGACAGCTCCTACGAGCAGTACTTC
many	TRBV6-1	TRBD1	TRBJ2-3	CASSSARGRSTDTQYF	TGTGCCAGCAGTTCAGCCAGGGGGAGATCCACAGATACGCAGTATTTT
.	TRBV28	.	TRBJ1-5	CASSSQTQGSSNQPQHF	TGTGCCAGCAGTTCTCAGACCCAGGGAAGTAGCAATCAGCCCCAGCATTTT
many	TRBV7-9	.	TRBJ2-3	CASSLRTTDAFGTDTQYF	TGTGCCAGCAGCCTACGGACCACGGACGCCTTTGGCACAGATACGCAGTATTTT
few	TRBV9	.	TRBJ1-1	CASSARQAMNTEAFF	TGTGCCAGCAGCGCCCGACAGGCGATGAACACTGAAGCTTTCTTT
many	TRBV28	.	TRBJ2-7	CASNGLSYEQYF	TGTGCCAGCAACGGACTGTCCTACGAGCAGTACTTC
many	TRBV11-2	TRBD1	TRBJ1-1	CASSFAVGQGGMNTEAFF	TGTGCCAGCAGCTTCGCCGTAGGACAGGGAGGTATGAACACTGAAGCTTTCTTT
many	TRBV20-1	.	TRBJ1-1	CSARGGQGFTEAFF	TGCAGTGCTAGAGGGGGACAAGGATTCACTGAAGCTTTCTTT
few	TRBV15	TRBD2	TRBJ2-5	CATSRGGLAGGLETQYF	TGTGCCACCAGCAGAGGAGGCCTAGCGGGAGGGTTAGAGACCCAGTACTTC
many	TRBV20-1	TRBD1	TRBJ2-2	CSAGQGSGTGELFF	TGCAGTGCGGGACAGGGATCGGGAACCGGGGAGCTGTTTTTT
many	TRBV28	.	TRBJ1-2	CASSGDIRSYGYTF	TGTGCCAGCAGTGGGGACATTCGGAGCTATGGCTACACCTTC
few	TRBV7-2	TRBD1	TRBJ1-2	CASSRRDRGPGYTF	TGTGCCAGCAGCCGGCGGGACAGGGGGCCTGGCTACACCTTC
.	TRBV6-1	TRBD2	TRBJ2-1	CANSLLAGEPNEQFF	TGTGCCAACTCCCTACTAGCGGGAGAGCCCAATGAGCAGTTCTTC
few	TRBV27	.	TRBJ2-7	CASSLDRGNEQYF	TGTGCCAGCAGCCTGGACCGCGGGAACGAGCAGTACTTC
.	TRBV6-1	.	TRBJ1-3	CASRHKPGPSSGNTIYF	TGTGCCAGCAGGCACAAACCCGGACCTAGCTCTGGAAACACCATATATTTT